These T cell receptor beta chains were read from a single sample in a study of blood T cell repertoires in COVID-19. Profiling relied on immunoSEQ multiplex PCR, and the TCRdb table lists in-frame clones only, not all of them. This table has approximately 92,000 clones, roughly 87% appearing once. The sequenced material came from peripheral blood. These receptors all stem from a man aged 80 or over with acute or convalescent COVID-19. The CDR3 runs from the conserved cysteine through the conserved F or W. D genes are given only for firm matches. Clone sizes are given selectively: once, few, many, or a class where the clone is expanded.

few,TRBV19,NA,TRBJ2-2,TGTGCCAGTAGCTCAGACTTGAGACAGACTCGAAACACCGGGGAGCTGTTTTTT,CASSSDLRQTRNTGELFF
NA,TRBV27,NA,TRBJ1-1,TGTGCCAGCAGTTTAAGGGCAGGGCAAGCTTTCTTT,CASSLRAGQAFF
NA,TRBV6-5,NA,TRBJ2-7,TGTGCCAGCGGGACTGGTTCCTCCCTCTACGAGCAGTACTTC,CASGTGSSLYEQYF
once,TRBV14,NA,TRBJ1-1,TGTGCCAGCAGCCAAGTATTGGGAGCTGAAGCTTTCTTT,CASSQVLGAEAFF
NA,TRBV18,NA,TRBJ1-2,TGTGCCAGCTCACCAGGACGGGGAGTTCGGGGCTACACCTTC,CASSPGRGVRGYTF
NA,TRBV18,NA,TRBJ2-1,TGTGCCAGCTCACCACCGTCGAGAAAGGGGCTCAATGAGCAGTTCTTC,CASSPPSRKGLNEQFF
NA,TRBV19,TRBD1,TRBJ2-7,TGTGCCAGTAGTATAGTAGGGACAGGGGACTACGAGCAGTACTTC,CASSIVGTGDYEQYF
NA,TRBV19,TRBD1,TRBJ1-3,TGTGCCAGTAGTAAGATCGGGACAGGCTCTGGAAACACCATATATTTT,CASSKIGTGSGNTIYF
NA,TRBV6-5,NA,TRBJ1-1,TGTGCCAGCAGGCGGCCCTCCACTGAAGCTTTCTTT,CASRRPSTEAFF
once,TRBV7-6,TRBD2,TRBJ2-5,TGTGCCAGCAGCTTAGACCTAGCGGGAGTTGAGACCCAGTACTTC,CASSLDLAGVETQYF
once,TRBV5-4,TRBD1,TRBJ2-7,TGTGCCAGCAGCTTGGAAGGGGGCGCGAACGAGCAGTACTTC,CASSLEGGANEQYF
NA,TRBV19,TRBD2,TRBJ2-5,TGTGCCAGTAAGGGGGGACTAGGACGCCAAGAGACCCAGTACTTC,CASKGGLGRQETQYF
NA,TRBV19,TRBD1,TRBJ2-5,TGTGCCAGTAGACCTGGACAGGGCCGGGTCGAGACCCAGTACTTC,CASRPGQGRVETQYF
NA,TRBV5-1,TRBD1,TRBJ1-6,TGCGCCAGCAGCTTCGGACAGGGGGGAGCTGGGTCCCTCCACTTT,CASSFGQGGAGSLHF
once,TRBV6-5,TRBD1,TRBJ1-2,TGTGCCAGCAGTTACGGGCAGGGGGTTACAGGGGGCTACACCTTC,CASSYGQGVTGGYTF
NA,TRBV4-3,NA,TRBJ2-2,TGCGCCAGCAGCCAAGATCCTATAGTGGGGGGGAACACCGGGGAGCTGTTTTTT,CASSQDPIVGGNTGELFF
NA,TRBV10-3,NA,TRBJ2-3,TGTGCCATCGGGGGGGCTTACAGGTTGACTTCTAGCACAGATACGCAGTATTTT,CAIGGAYRLTSSTDTQYF
few,TRBV28,NA,TRBJ1-5,TGTGCCAGCAGACTGTACGGAGGCAATCAGCCCCAGCATTTT,CASRLYGGNQPQHF
NA,TRBV27,NA,TRBJ2-7,TGTGCCAGCGGGACATCCCCGTCCTACGAGCAGTACTTC,CASGTSPSYEQYF
NA,TRBV11-2,TRBD1,TRBJ2-1,TGTGCCAGCAGCTCACAAACGGGACAGTACAATGAGCAGTTCTTC,CASSSQTGQYNEQFF
once,TRBV7-2,TRBD1,TRBJ1-6,TGTGCCAGCAGCTTAAGGGACAGTCCTAATTCACCCCTCCACTTT,CASSLRDSPNSPLHF
NA,TRBV6-6,NA,TRBJ1-1,TGTGCCAGCCGGACACCTACTAACACTGAAGCTTTCTTT,CASRTPTNTEAFF
NA,TRBV6-5,NA,TRBJ1-2,TGTGCCAGCAGCTCCCCGGGAGTTGGCTATGGCTACACCTTC,CASSSPGVGYGYTF
once,TRBV5-5,NA,TRBJ1-4,TGTGCCAGCAGCTTGGGCCTAAATGAAAAACTGTTTTTT,CASSLGLNEKLFF
NA,TRBV19,TRBD2,TRBJ2-1,TGTGCCAGTAGTATAAAAAGACTAGCGGGGATATACAATGAGCAGTTCTTC,CASSIKRLAGIYNEQFF
NA,TRBV27,TRBD2,TRBJ2-5,TGTGCCAGCAGTTTCTTGACGGCGGGGGGGAAAGAGACCCAGTACTTC,CASSFLTAGGKETQYF
NA,TRBV5-8,TRBD2,TRBJ2-3,TGTGCCAGCAGCTGGGGACTAGCGGGAGAGGCAGATACGCAGTATTTT,CASSWGLAGEADTQYF
few,TRBV6-5,TRBD2,TRBJ2-5,TGTGCCAGCAGTTACGGGGGAGGGAACATTGGGGCCCAGTACTTC,CASSYGGGNIGAQYF
once,TRBV6-5,TRBD1,TRBJ1-5,TGTGCCAGCAGTTACGGACAGGGAAAGCAGCCCCAGCATTTT,CASSYGQGKQPQHF
once,TRBV18,TRBD2,TRBJ2-3,TGTGCCAGCTCAAAGGCGGGAGGGCCAGATACGCAGTATTTT,CASSKAGGPDTQYF
NA,TRBV28,TRBD1,TRBJ2-2,TGTGCCAGCAGTTTAGTACAGGGGTTTACCGGGGAGCTGTTTTTT,CASSLVQGFTGELFF
NA,TRBV19,NA,TRBJ1-2,TGTGCCAGTAGTATGGGGAGTTCCCCTAACTATGGCTACACCTTC,CASSMGSSPNYGYTF
NA,TRBV27,TRBD1,TRBJ1-1,TGTGCCAGCAGGGACAGGGGGTACACTGAAGCTTTCTTT,CASRDRGYTEAFF
NA,TRBV3-1/TRBV3-2,TRBD1,TRBJ2-7,TGTGCCAGCAGCGGACAGGCGAGCTCCTACGAGCAGTACTTC,CASSGQASSYEQYF
NA,TRBV19,NA,TRBJ2-5,TGTGCCAGTAGTATATTCTCCGGGACACCGCCCGAGACCCAGTACTTC,CASSIFSGTPPETQYF
NA,TRBV5-1,TRBD2,TRBJ2-3,TGCGCCAGCAGCTTGTTGGGTGCTAGCGGGGGCCTTAGCACAGATACGCAGTATTTT,CASSLLGASGGLSTDTQYF
few,TRBV7-7,NA,TRBJ2-2,TGTGCTAGCAGCCCTCGGACAGCGAGCACCGGGGAGCTGTTTTTT,CASSPRTASTGELFF
NA,TRBV10-2,TRBD1,TRBJ2-2,TGCGCCAGTTCGACAGGGAGCACCGGGGAGCTGTTTTTT,CASSTGSTGELFF
NA,TRBV10-2,TRBD1,TRBJ2-7,TGCGCCAGCAGTGAGTCGGACAGGGGTGTCTACGAGCAGTACTTC,CASSESDRGVYEQYF
NA,TRBV6-2/TRBV6-3,NA,TRBJ1-4,TGTGCCAGCAGTTTCCAAGTATCAGGAAAACTGTTTTTT,CASSFQVSGKLFF
NA,TRBV11-2,TRBD2,TRBJ2-3,TGTGCCAGCAGCTCCCCTCCGGGACTAGCGGGAGTAGGGCCAGATACGCAGTATTTT,CASSSPPGLAGVGPDTQYF
NA,TRBV11-2,TRBD1,TRBJ1-2,TGTGCCAGCAGGGACCGGGACAGGGGTCTCTATGGCTACACCTTC,CASRDRDRGLYGYTF
NA,TRBV27,TRBD2,TRBJ2-7,TGTGCCAGCAGTTTCAGGGCGGGAGCGCCCCACGAGCAGTACTTC,CASSFRAGAPHEQYF